This T cell receptor (beta chain) derives from a study of blood T cell repertoires in COVID-19. Study-wide background: Acute and convalescent COVID-19 samples came from the United States, Italy and Spain. T cells, B-cell-depleted T cells, or PBMCs provided the cDNA or gDNA that served as material.

In the original analysis: Amplification of reference gene primers provided the estimated nucleated cell counts. Using immunoSEQ multiplex PCR, the repertoire was profiled, and TCRdb retains in-frame clones only, with some absent. From that table come the V and J calls and clone size; the DNA was used to work out D and trimming. This table has about 190,000 clones, 70% to 80% appearing once. The CDR3 extends over 14 amino acids. In germline, CDR1 is SGHAT, CDR2 FQNNGV. The J segment lost 2 bases and the V segment lost 5 bases, leaving 5 bases of the junction unmatched. This clonotype was sampled from a middle-aged man who had recovered from COVID-19. The rearrangement links TRBV11-2 to TRBJ2-5, with TRBD1 matching 7 bases. Sequencing was performed on peripheral blood. The CDR3 loop is CASSLRDRQETQYF. The CDR3 DNA reads as TGTGCCAGCAGCCTAAGGGACAGACAAGAGACCCAGTACTTC.